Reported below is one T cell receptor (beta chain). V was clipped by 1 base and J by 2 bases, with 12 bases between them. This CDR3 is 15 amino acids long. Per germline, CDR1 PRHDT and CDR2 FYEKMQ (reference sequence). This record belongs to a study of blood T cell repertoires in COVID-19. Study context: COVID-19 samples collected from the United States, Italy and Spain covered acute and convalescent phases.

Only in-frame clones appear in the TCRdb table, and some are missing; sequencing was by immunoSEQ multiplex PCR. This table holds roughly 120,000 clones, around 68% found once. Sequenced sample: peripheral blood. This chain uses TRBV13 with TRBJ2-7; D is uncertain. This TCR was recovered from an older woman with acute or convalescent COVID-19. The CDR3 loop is CASSLVGPSTYEQYF. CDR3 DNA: TGTGCCAGCAGCTTAGTGGGCCCATCTACCTACGAGCAGTACTTC.